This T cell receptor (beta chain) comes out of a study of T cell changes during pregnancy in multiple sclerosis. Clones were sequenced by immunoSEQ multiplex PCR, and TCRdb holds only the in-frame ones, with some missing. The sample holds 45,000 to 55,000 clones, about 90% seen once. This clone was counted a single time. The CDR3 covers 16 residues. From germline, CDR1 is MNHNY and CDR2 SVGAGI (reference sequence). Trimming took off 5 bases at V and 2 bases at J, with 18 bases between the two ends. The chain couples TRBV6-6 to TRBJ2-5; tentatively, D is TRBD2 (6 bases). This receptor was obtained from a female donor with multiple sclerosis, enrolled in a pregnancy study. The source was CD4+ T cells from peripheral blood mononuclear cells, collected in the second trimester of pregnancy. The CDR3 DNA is TGTGCCAGCAGTCGGACTCTAGCGCCCACGCAAGAGACCCAGTACTTC. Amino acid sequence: CASSRTLAPTQETQYF.